These 10 T cell receptor beta chains originate from one sample sequenced in a study of blood T cell repertoires in COVID-19. Assay used: immunoSEQ multiplex PCR; TCRdb lists only in-frame clones, some missing. The sample shows about 150,000 clones, about 80% of them seen only once. Sequencing input: peripheral blood. Source of these receptors: an older woman with COVID-19, enrolled during active disease.

This chain connects TRBV3-1 (or the pseudogene TRBV3-2) to TRBJ1-3; D remains unclear. The CDR3 loop spans 15 amino acids. Germline CDR1 is LGHDT and CDR2 is YNNKEL (reference sequence). Between the trimmed V and J ends, which lost 4 bases and 0 bases, there was a span of 10 bases. The CDR3 region is CASSPREISGNTIYF. Here the CDR3 DNA reads TGTGCCAGCAGCCCCCGGGAAATCTCTGGAAACACCATATATTTT.

This rearrangement joins TRBV5-1 to TRBJ2-1, with 11 bases that match TRBD2. Germline CDR1 and CDR2: SGHRS and YFSETQ. The CDR3 is made up of 16 amino acids. The junction had 9 bases not matched to a gene; V was cut back by 4 bases and J by 6 bases. Here the CDR3 DNA reads TGCGCCAGCAGCCGGAGGGAACTAGCGGGAGCCAATGAGCAGTTCTTC. Its protein product is CASSRRELAGANEQFF.

This sequence joins TRBV6-5 and TRBJ1-4, with 10 bases matching TRBD1. Germline CDR1 MNHEY, CDR2 SVGAGI. The V segment lost 7 bases and the J segment 10 bases; nucleotides outside the gene matches: 12. This CDR3 has 15 amino acids. DNA of the CDR3: TGTGCCAGCATGGGCTTGGGGGACAGGGGAAGAAAACTGTTTTTT. Amino acid sequence: CASMGLGDRGRKLFF.

This clone was seen only a few times. J is TRBJ1-2 and V is TRBV7-8; 9 nucleotides line up with TRBD1. Germline V gene data show CDR1 as SGHVS and CDR2 as FQNEAQ. The V and J ends lost 5 bases and 6 bases, in that order; junction bases with no gene match: 10. CDR3 length: 15 amino acids. The CDR3 nucleotides read TGTGCCAGCAGCCCTGCCGGGACAGGGAGGGATGGCTACACCTTC. Translated: CASSPAGTGRDGYTF. The full variable domain, completed using reference TRBV7-8 and TRBJ1-2, is GAGVSQSPRYKVAKRGQDVALRCDPISGHVSLFWYQQALGQGPEFLTYFQNEAQLDKSGLPSDRFFAERPEGSVSTLKIQRTQQEDSAVYLCASSPAGTGRDGYTFGSGTRLTVV.

The rearrangement joins TRBV7-2 to TRBJ2-2, with D possibly being TRBD1 (5 bases). Trimming stripped 0 bases from V and 4 bases from J, with 12 bases between. CDR3 length: 16 amino acids. CDR1 and CDR2 from the germline V gene are SGHTA and FQGNSA. CDR3 sequence (DNA): TGTGCCAGCAGCTTAGCTTTCGCAGGGCCCACCGGGGAGCTGTTTTTT. Its translation: CASSLAFAGPTGELFF. The full variable domain, in which reference TRBV7-2 and TRBJ2-2 provide the parts outside the CDR3, is GAGVSQSPSNKVTEKGKDVELRCDPISGHTALYWYRQSLGQGLEFLIYFQGNSAPDKSGLPSDRFSAERTGGSVSTLTIQRTQQEDSAVYLCASSLAFAGPTGELFFGEGSRLTVL.

This chain connects TRBV6-5 to TRBJ1-4; TRBD1 matches 7 bases. The CDR3 is made up of 14 amino acids. Unmatched junction bases numbered 5, after V lost 6 bases and J lost 4 bases. Germline lookup yields CDR1 MNHEY and CDR2 SVGAGI. CDR3 bases: TGTGCCAGCAGCAGGGACAGTCTTAATGAAAAACTGTTTTTT. Residues: CASSRDSLNEKLFF.

The genes are TRBV5-4 and TRBJ1-1; D ambiguous. The CDR3 length is 15 residues. V was clipped by 4 bases and J by 9 bases, with 22 bases between them. Germline CDR1 and CDR2: SGHNT and YYREEE (reference sequence). The DNA of the CDR3 is TGTGCCAGCAGCAAATATCTGTCCGGGGAGGTGCAAGCTTTCTTT. Its translation: CASSKYLSGEVQAFF. Full variable domain (outside the CDR3, taken from reference TRBV5-4 and TRBJ1-1): ETGVTQSPTHLIKTRGQQVTLRCSSQSGHNTVSWYQQALGQGPQFIFQYYREEENGRGNFPPRFSGLQFPNYSSELNVNALELDDSALYLCASSKYLSGEVQAFFGQGTRLTVV.

Ten or more counts support this clone. This sequence joins TRBV6-1 and TRBJ1-1, with D possibly matching TRBD1 (5 bases). CDR3 length: 15 amino acids. The germline CDR1 and CDR2 sequences are MNHNS and SASEGT. The V and J ends lost 2 bases and 4 bases respectively, with 14 bases between them. The CDR3 here is CASSELARGSTEAFF. CDR3 DNA: TGTGCCAGCAGTGAACTGGCTAGGGGTAGCACTGAAGCTTTCTTT.

The chain joins TRBV2 to TRBJ2-1; D uncertain. Germline CDR1 and CDR2: SNHLY and FYNNEI. The CDR3 totals 15 residues. Between the trimmed V and J ends, which lost 6 bases and 0 bases, there was a span of 12 bases. The CDR3 spells CASSPRQNSYNEQFF. The CDR3 DNA reads as TGTGCCAGCAGCCCGCGGCAGAACTCCTACAATGAGCAGTTCTTC. Full variable domain (remainder filled in from reference TRBV2 and TRBJ2-1): EPEVTQTPSHQVTQMGQEVILRCVPISNHLYFYWYRQILGQKVEFLVSFYNNEISEKSEIFDDQFSVERPDGSNFTLKIRSTKLEDSAMYFCASSPRQNSYNEQFFGPGTRLTVL.

The J gene is TRBJ1-1, the V gene TRBV6-5; D may be TRBD1 (6 bases). Germline V lookup: CDR1 MNHEY, CDR2 SVGAGI. CDR3 size: 14 residues. Between the trimmed V and J ends, which lost 4 bases and 8 bases, there was a span of 17 bases. Here the CDR3 DNA reads TGTGCCAGCAGTTCTGCTCCTCGGACAGACGAAGCTTTCTTT. Amino acids: CASSSAPRTDEAFF.